This T cell receptor beta chain was captured by sequencing in a study of cytomegalovirus exposure and HLA in healthy donors. Germline CDR1 and CDR2: MNHEY and SMNVEV (reference sequence). This CDR3 contains 16 residues. V lost 6 bases, J lost 6 bases, and 23 bases lay in between. The PCR contained 60 Vbeta and 13 Jbeta primers. The protocol was immunoSEQ multiplex PCR, while the TCRdb copy is restricted to in-frame clones and leaves out a portion. The data hold roughly 200,000 clones, with approximately 80% observed a single time. Study conclusions and caveats: Earlier analysis yielded a pattern in which most TCR beta V segments were productive about 90% or about 30% of the time. Reports indicate that TCR beta sequences accurately predicted the HLA-A and HLA-B alleles of most subjects.

Although they were nominally healthy when sampled, donors likely had unrecorded immune exposures. For this clone: Antigen unknown.

The chain combines TRBV27 with TRBJ1-1, with unresolved D. Source material: PBMCs. The sequence derives from a man aged 25-45 years in good health and CMV-seronegative. The CDR3 loop reads CASRGRGGNRWAEAFF. DNA for the CDR3: TGTGCCAGCAGGGGCCGCGGCGGGAACCGCTGGGCTGAAGCTTTCTTT.